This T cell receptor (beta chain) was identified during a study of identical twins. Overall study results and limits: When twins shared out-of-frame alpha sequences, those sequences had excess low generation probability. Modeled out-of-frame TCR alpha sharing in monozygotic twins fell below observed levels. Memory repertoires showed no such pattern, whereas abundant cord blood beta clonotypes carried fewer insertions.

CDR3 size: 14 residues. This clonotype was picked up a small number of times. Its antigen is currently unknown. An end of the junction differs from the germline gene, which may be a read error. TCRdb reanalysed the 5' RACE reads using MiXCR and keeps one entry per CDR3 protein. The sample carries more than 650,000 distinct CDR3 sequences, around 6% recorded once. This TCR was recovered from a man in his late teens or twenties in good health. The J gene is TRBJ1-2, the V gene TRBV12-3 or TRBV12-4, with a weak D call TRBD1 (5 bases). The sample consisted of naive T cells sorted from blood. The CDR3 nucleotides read TGTGCCAGCGGAGACAGCGACTCTAAATATGGCTACACCTTC. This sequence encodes CASGDSDSKYGYTF.